This T cell receptor (beta chain) was captured in a study of blood T cell repertoires in COVID-19. Study at large: Material from acute and convalescent COVID-19 was sourced from the United States, Italy and Spain. T cells, B-cell-depleted T cells, or PBMCs provided the cDNA or gDNA that served as material.

The CDR3 is 13 amino acids. Germline V CDR1 and CDR2: SGHTA, FQGTGA. V dropped 5 bases and J dropped 4 bases, with 11 bases sitting between them. In the study's own analysis: The authors estimated nucleated cell counts from reference gene primer amplification. Repertoires were generated with immunoSEQ multiplex PCR, while TCRdb's copy carries only in-frame clones and drops some. For V, J and clone size, that table is used; D and trimming come from the DNA. The top ten clones hold 3.5% to 4.5% of a sample with about 140,000 clones, 80% to 85% of them seen once. Sequencing was carried out using peripheral blood. The receptor was derived from a woman aged 55-69 years with acute or convalescent COVID-19. The V call is TRBV7-3, the J call TRBJ2-5; no clear D gene. CDR3 coding DNA: TGTGCCAGCAGCCTAGGTCCCTTAGAGACCCAGTACTTC. Amino acids: CASSLGPLETQYF. Filled out from reference TRBV7-3 and TRBJ2-5, the complete variable domain reads GAGVSQTPSNKVTEKGKYVELRCDPISGHTALYWYRQSLGQGPEFLIYFQGTGAADDSGLPNDRFFAVRPEGSVSTLKIQRTERGDSAVYLCASSLGPLETQYFGPGTRLLVL.